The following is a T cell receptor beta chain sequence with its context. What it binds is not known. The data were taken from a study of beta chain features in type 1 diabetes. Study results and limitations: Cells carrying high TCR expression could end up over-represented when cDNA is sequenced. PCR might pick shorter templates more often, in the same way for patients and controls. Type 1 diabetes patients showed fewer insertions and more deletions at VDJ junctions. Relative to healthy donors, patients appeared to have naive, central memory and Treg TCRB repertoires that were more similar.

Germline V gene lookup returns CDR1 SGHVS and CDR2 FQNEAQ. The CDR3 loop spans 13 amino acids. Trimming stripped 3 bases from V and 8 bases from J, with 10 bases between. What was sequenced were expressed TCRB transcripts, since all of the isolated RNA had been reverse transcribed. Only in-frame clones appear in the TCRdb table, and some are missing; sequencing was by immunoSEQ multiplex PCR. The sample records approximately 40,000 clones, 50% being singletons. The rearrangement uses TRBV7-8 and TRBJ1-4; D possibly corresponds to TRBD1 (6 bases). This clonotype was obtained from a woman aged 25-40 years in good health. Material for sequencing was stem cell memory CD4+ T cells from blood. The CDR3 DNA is TGTGCCAGCAGCTTGGCAGGGGTGGAAAAACTGTTTTTT. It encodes CASSLAGVEKLFF.